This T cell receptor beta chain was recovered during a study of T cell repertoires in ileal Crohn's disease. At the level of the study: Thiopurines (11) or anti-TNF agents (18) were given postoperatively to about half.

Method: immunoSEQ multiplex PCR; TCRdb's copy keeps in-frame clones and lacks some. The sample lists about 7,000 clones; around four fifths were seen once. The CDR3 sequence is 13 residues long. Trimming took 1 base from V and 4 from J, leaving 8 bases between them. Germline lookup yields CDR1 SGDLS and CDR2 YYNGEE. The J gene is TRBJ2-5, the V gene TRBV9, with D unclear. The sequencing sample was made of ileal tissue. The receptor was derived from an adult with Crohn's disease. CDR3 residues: CASSVNLRETQYF. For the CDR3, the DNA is TGTGCCAGCAGCGTAAATCTGAGAGAGACCCAGTACTTC.